Below, 31 T cell receptor beta chains from the same sample are listed, as sequenced in a study of graft-versus-host responses after intestinal transplantation. Profiled with immunoSEQ multiplex PCR; TCRdb holds only in-frame clones, not every one. The data hold tens of thousands of clones, with roughly 80% observed a single time. Antigen specificity for these receptors is unknown. This specimen was unstimulated CD8+ T cells sorted from spleen or lymph node cells, taken before intestinal transplant. These receptors originate from a human donor who received an intestinal transplant.

The CDR3 region has the DNA TGTGCCAGCAGTGCCTCGACTAGCGCGCGCTCCTCCTACAATGAGCAGTTCTTC. It translates to CASSASTSARSSYNEQFF. This chain joins TRBV6-4 and TRBJ2-1; 8 bases fit TRBD2. The germline gives CDR1 MRHNA, CDR2 SNTAGT. J was trimmed by 0 bases and V by 4 bases; bases with no gene match: 11. The CDR3 spans 18 residues.

This clone was detected many times. The gene calls are TRBV6-1 and TRBJ1-2; 8 bases line up with TRBD1. The CDR3 is 15 amino acids. CDR1 and CDR2 (germline): MNHNS, SASEGT. The trim removed 0 bases at V and 4 bases at J, leaving 4 bases unmatched. The CDR3 region is CASSEADRGGYGYTF. CDR3 in DNA: TGTGCCAGCAGTGAAGCTGACAGGGGAGGCTATGGCTACACCTTC.

The V call is TRBV2, the J call TRBJ2-7; 7 nucleotides match TRBD2. Germline values: CDR1 SNHLY, CDR2 FYNNEI. Losses at the gene ends were 7 bases for V and 2 bases for J; bases not matched to a gene: 11. CDR3 length: 15 amino acids. The CDR3 sequence: CASTLGLADPYEQYF. In DNA, the CDR3 is TGTGCCAGCACCCTTGGGCTAGCGGACCCCTACGAGCAGTACTTC.

The chain uses TRBV11-2 and TRBJ2-2, with D tentatively TRBD1 (6 bases). Trimming took 5 bases from V and 5 from J, leaving 18 bases between them. Germline-derived CDR1 and CDR2 are SGHAT and FQNNGV. This CDR3 comprises 16 residues. CDR3 in DNA: TGTGCCAGCAGCCGGACAGTGACTCGGTTGACCGGGGAGCTGTTTTTT. Translated: CASSRTVTRLTGELFF.

This chain links TRBV9 with TRBJ2-1; 10 nucleotides agree with TRBD1. The germline CDR1 and CDR2 sequences are SGDLS and YYNGEE. The ends lost 3 bases at V and 7 bases at J; junction bases unmatched: 4. The CDR3 totals 14 residues. CDR3 DNA: TGTGCCAGCAGCGCCGGGACAGGGGTTAATGAGCAGTTCTTC. This sequence encodes CASSAGTGVNEQFF.

The V call is TRBV5-1, the J call TRBJ2-1; 9 bases are a match to TRBD2. Trimming cost V 6 bases and J 7 bases; bases outside gene matches: 8. CDR3 length equals 14 residues. Germline-derived CDR1 and CDR2 are SGHRS and YFSETQ. The CDR3 is CASTPGLADNEQFF. As DNA, the CDR3 is TGCGCCAGCACTCCGGGACTAGCCGATAATGAGCAGTTCTTC.

The V and J genes are TRBV10-3 and TRBJ2-2; 9 bases are shared with TRBD1. This CDR3 comprises 13 residues. CDR1 ENHRY and CDR2 SYGVKD come from the germline V gene. J gave up 3 bases and V 11 bases, and 4 bases lay outside the gene matches. The DNA for the CDR3 is TGTGCCGCCGACAGGGGGGACACCGGGGAGCTGTTTTTT. It codes for CAADRGDTGELFF.

V is TRBV27 and J is TRBJ2-5; unclear D gene. Germline V lookup: CDR1 MNHEY, CDR2 SMNVEV (reference sequence). This CDR3 has 14 residues. Deletions cut 4 bases from V and 3 bases from J, with 12 bases between. CDR3 nucleotides: TGTGCCAGCAGTTCCCCCCGGGTCGAAGAGACCCAGTACTTC. Amino acid sequence: CASSSPRVEETQYF.

The chain uses TRBV7-8 and TRBJ2-2; 11 bases agree with TRBD2. This CDR3 contains 16 residues. J gave up 1 base and V 6 bases, and 4 bases lay outside the gene matches. Germline V gives CDR1 SGHVS, CDR2 FQNEAQ. Here the CDR3 reads CASRGLAGGNTGELFF. CDR3 coding DNA: TGTGCCAGCAGGGGGCTAGCGGGGGGGAACACCGGGGAGCTGTTTTTT. Looking up the rest from reference TRBV7-8 and TRBJ2-2 gives the full variable domain: GAGVSQSPRYKVAKRGQDVALRCDPISGHVSLFWYQQALGQGPEFLTYFQNEAQLDKSGLPSDRFFAERPEGSVSTLKIQRTQQEDSAVYLCASRGLAGGNTGELFFGEGSRLTVL.

The chain links TRBV28 to TRBJ2-7; perhaps TRBD2 as D (5 bases). CDR3 size: 16 residues. CDR1 is MDHEN, CDR2 SYDVKM, per germline. The V end was cut by 2 bases, the J end by 2 bases, with 16 bases between. Written as DNA, the CDR3 is TGTGCCAGCAGTTTAGTCCTCGGGATTGCAACCTACGAGCAGTACTTC. This encodes CASSLVLGIATYEQYF.

The chain uses TRBV4-1 and TRBJ2-1; 8 bases align to TRBD2. Germline CDR1 and CDR2: MGHRA and YSYEKL. This CDR3 contains 13 residues. The ends lost 9 bases at V and 6 bases at J; junction bases unmatched: 7. CDR3 sequence (DNA): TGCGCCAGTGGACTAGCTTCGGGCAATGAGCAGTTCTTC. Amino acids: CASGLASGNEQFF.

In this sample, this clone turned up once. This sequence joins TRBV13 and TRBJ2-3; 12 bases are shared with TRBD2. This CDR3 region has 14 residues. CDR1 is PRHDT and CDR2 is FYEKMQ in the germline V gene (reference sequence). V lost 3 bases to trimming and J lost 8 bases; unmatched junction nucleotides: 3. CDR3 amino acids: CASSFRTSGVTQYF. The CDR3 nucleotides read TGTGCCAGCAGCTTCCGGACTAGCGGGGTTACGCAGTATTTT.

The V gene is TRBV6-5, the J gene TRBJ1-5; D is perhaps TRBD1 (5 bases). The CDR3 is 15 amino acids. Germline V gene sequence: CDR1 MNHEY, CDR2 SVGAGI. V was cut by 0 bases and J by 5 bases, with 11 bases left in between. In nucleotides, the CDR3 is TGTGCCAGCAGTTACTCAGACAGCCCCTATCAGCCCCAGCATTTT. It yields the protein CASSYSDSPYQPQHF.

This chain joins TRBV6-5 and TRBJ2-3; 12 nucleotides match TRBD2. The germline gives CDR1 MNHEY, CDR2 SVGAGI. This CDR3 has 15 amino acids. V gave up 6 bases and J gave up 4 bases; unmatched junction bases: 5. Here the CDR3 DNA reads TGTGCCAGCAGCCGACTAGCGGGAGCCGCAGATACGCAGTATTTT. Translating gives CASSRLAGAADTQYF.

J is TRBJ2-1 and V is TRBV6-4; TRBD2 matches 10 bases. V trimming: 2 bases; J trimming: 7 bases; junction bases outside the gene matches: 5. The CDR3 has 15 amino acids. Germline V gives CDR1 MRHNA, CDR2 SNTAGT. CDR3 nucleotides: TGTGCCAGCAGTGACGAAGCGGGGGGGCGGAATGAGCAGTTCTTC. Translating it yields CASSDEAGGRNEQFF.

V gene TRBV6-1 combines with J gene TRBJ2-1; D might be TRBD1 (5 bases). Trimming shortened V by 6 bases and J by 8 bases, and 17 bases separated the two germline ends. Germline V CDR1 and CDR2: MNHNS, SASEGT. The CDR3 has 14 residues. The CDR3 sequence: CASRQTAEIDEQFF. The CDR3 DNA sequence: TGTGCCAGCAGACAGACAGCAGAGATCGATGAGCAGTTCTTC.

The rearrangement joins TRBV5-6 to TRBJ2-3; perhaps TRBD2 as D (5 bases). V shed 0 bases and J shed 6 bases, with 11 bases lying between them. Germline V gene sequence: CDR1 SGHDT, CDR2 YYEEEE. This CDR3 comprises 14 residues. CDR3: CASSLGGRTDTQYF. As DNA, the CDR3 is TGTGCCAGCAGCTTGGGAGGGCGAACCGATACGCAGTATTTT. The variable domain in full, completed from reference TRBV5-6 and TRBJ2-3, reads DAGVTQSPTHLIKTRGQQVTLRCSPKSGHDTVSWYQQALGQGPQFIFQYYEEEERQRGNFPDRFSGHQFPNYSSELNVNALLLGDSALYLCASSLGGRTDTQYFGPGTRLTVL.

The CDR3 sequence is CASSEGFGSGGYEQYF. The CDR3 nucleotides read TGTGCCAGCAGTGAAGGGTTCGGTAGCGGGGGATACGAGCAGTACTTC. The genes are TRBV2 and TRBJ2-7; 9 bases are a match to TRBD2. The germline V gene encodes CDR1 SNHLY and CDR2 FYNNEI. This CDR3 comprises 16 residues. V lost 1 base to trimming and J lost 4 bases; unmatched junction nucleotides: 8.

The chain joins TRBV4-1 to TRBJ2-7, with 7 bases fitting TRBD1. Germline V gene lookup returns CDR1 MGHRA and CDR2 YSYEKL. V trimming: 5 bases; J trimming: 5 bases; junction bases outside the gene matches: 15. The CDR3 has 16 residues. CDR3 nucleotide sequence: TGCGCCAGCAGCTACATACATAGACAGGGAGCGCACGAGCAGTACTTC. Translating gives CASSYIHRQGAHEQYF.

The genes are TRBV7-2 and TRBJ2-3; D may be TRBD2 (5 bases). With 3 bases removed from V and 4 bases from J, the gap between germline ends came to 20 bases. CDR3 length: 17 amino acids. Germline-derived CDR1 and CDR2 are SGHTA and FQGNSA. The DNA for the CDR3 is TGTGCCAGCAGCTTGCCGGAGACTAAGGCGGTCGCAGATACGCAGTATTTT. It codes for CASSLPETKAVADTQYF.

The chain joins TRBV6-1 to TRBJ2-7, with D maybe TRBD1 (6 bases). The CDR3 extends over 17 amino acids. Germline-derived CDR1 and CDR2 are MNHNS and SASEGT. V gave up 0 bases and J gave up 7 bases, with 22 bases separating them. CDR3 in DNA: TGTGCCAGCAGTGAAGCCTTCGGTGGGGGCACCATGGGGGAGCAGTACTTC. Its translation is CASSEAFGGGTMGEQYF.

Only a few counts were recorded for this clone. The chain couples TRBV5-1 to TRBJ2-3; D may be TRBD2 (6 bases). The CDR3 extends over 15 amino acids. Trimming pared 1 base from V and 5 bases from J, leaving 14 bases between. Germline V gene lookup returns CDR1 SGHRS and CDR2 YFSETQ. For the CDR3, the DNA is TGCGCCAGCAGCTTGCGGCTTGGGGGGATAGATACGCAGTATTTT. It is translated as CASSLRLGGIDTQYF.

With regard to this clone: Its ends do not fully match the called genes, so a read error is possible. Different DNA sequences within this sample yield the same CDR3. The V call is TRBV28, the J call TRBJ1-5; D is ambiguous. This CDR3 region has 15 residues. The germline V gene has CDR1 MDHEN and CDR2 SYDVKM. CDR3 in amino acids: CASSFSGNSNQPQHF. DNA for the CDR3: TGTGCCAGCAGTTTTTCGGGGAATAGCAATCAACCCCAGCATTTT. The full variable domain, with the rest looked up from reference TRBV28 and TRBJ1-5, is DVKVTQSSRYLVKRTGEKVFLECVQDMDHENMFWYRQDPGLGLRLIYFSYDVKMKEKGDIPEGYSVSREKKERFSLILESASTNQTSMYLCASSFSGNSNQPQHFGDGTRLSIL.

Concerning this clone: At one end the junction does not follow the germline gene, possibly because of a read error. The chain joins TRBV23-1 to TRBJ2-7; D might be TRBD1 (6 bases). TRBV23-1 is an ORF for which the function is uncertain. The CDR3 is 10 residues long. The CDR3: CASSQYRQVF. In DNA form, the CDR3 reads TGCGCCAGCAGTCAATACCGACAGGTCTTC.

The V and J genes are TRBV7-8 and TRBJ2-7; 7 positions match TRBD2. The J segment lost 1 base and the V segment lost 4 bases, leaving 10 bases of the junction unmatched. CDR3 size: 16 residues. Germline-derived CDR1 and CDR2 are SGHVS and FQNEAQ. CDR3 in DNA: TGTGCCAGCAGCTCCCTCGGGGCTAGCGGTTCCTACGAGCAGTACTTC. It encodes CASSSLGASGSYEQYF.

The chain links TRBV27 to TRBJ2-2; 7 bases fit TRBD1. The CDR3 loop spans 14 amino acids. V was pared by 4 bases and J by 5 bases, with 4 bases of the junction left unmatched. Per the germline V gene, CDR1 is MNHEY and CDR2 is SMNVEV (reference sequence). The CDR3 sequence is CASSYIQGTGELFF. As DNA, the CDR3 is TGTGCCAGCAGTTACATACAGGGGACCGGGGAGCTGTTTTTT.

The rearrangement links TRBV11-2 to TRBJ2-5, with TRBD2 identical over 9 bases. From germline, CDR1 is SGHAT and CDR2 FQNNGV. After removal of 4 bases from V and 5 bases from J, the junction contained 8 bases not matched to a gene. This CDR3 has 15 amino acids. This CDR3 reads CASSSLAGVGETQYF. The CDR3 coding sequence is TGTGCCAGCAGCTCCTTAGCGGGAGTAGGCGAGACCCAGTACTTC.

CDR3 sequence reads: CAISDSSGGYEQYF. The CDR3 DNA sequence: TGTGCCATCAGTGACAGCTCAGGGGGCTACGAGCAGTACTTC. The V gene is TRBV10-3, the J gene TRBJ2-7; 7 bases line up with TRBD1. The CDR3 covers 14 residues. Germline V gene lookup returns CDR1 ENHRY and CDR2 SYGVKD. Germline trimming cut 3 bases from V and 3 bases from J; bases unmatched to any gene: 5.

The chain combines TRBV28 with TRBJ1-2; D uncertain. Germline assignment: CDR1 MDHEN and CDR2 SYDVKM. This CDR3 spans 15 amino acids. Deletions cut 3 bases from V and 4 bases from J, with 15 bases between. CDR3 residues: CASSLWNSHVYGYTF. The CDR3 DNA reads TGTGCCAGCAGTTTGTGGAACAGTCACGTCTATGGCTACACCTTC.

This chain joins TRBV27 and TRBJ2-7, with 9 nucleotides matching TRBD2. CDR1 MNHEY and CDR2 SMNVEV come from the germline V gene (reference sequence). Trimming cost V 6 bases and J 2 bases; bases outside gene matches: 14. This CDR3 has 17 residues. CDR3 loop: CASSQITTSGFTYEQYF. DNA of the CDR3: TGTGCCAGCAGCCAAATCACTACTAGCGGGTTTACCTACGAGCAGTACTTC.

V gene TRBV4-2 combines with J gene TRBJ2-5; 10 positions match TRBD2. V gave up 4 bases and J gave up 2 bases; unmatched junction bases: 4. The CDR3 loop spans 15 amino acids. The germline CDR1 and CDR2 sequences are LGHNA and YNFKEQ. In DNA, the CDR3 is TGTGCCAGCAGCCCGAGCGGGGGGGGACAAGAGACCCAGTACTTC. As protein: CASSPSGGGQETQYF.